The 18 T cell receptor beta chains below come from one sample, sequenced in a study of human T cells and chemical hapten exposure. TCRdb independently ran MiXCR on the RACE reads; one entry per CDR3 protein. The profile shows some 38,000 distinct CDR3 sequences, about 7.4% of them singletons. Described time point: pre-sensitization, week 0. Treatment given: therapeutic diphenylcyclopropenone sensitization with weekly scalp DPC. The sequences come from whole blood, collected in connection with sensitization to the hapten diphenylcyclopropenone (DPC). These receptors were collected from a woman aged 50 to 65 with alopecia areata. Some clones in this sample may be carry-over from other donors' samples.

Details on this clonotype: It may be a read error: a sequence one base away is much more abundant. The chain joins TRBV12-3 or TRBV12-4 to TRBJ2-2, with D perhaps matching TRBD2 (5 bases). The CDR3 length is 14 residues. CDR3 DNA sequence: TGTGCCAGCAGTTTCGGAGGTAACACCGGGGAGCTGCTTTTT. Translated, it gives CASSFGGNTGELLF.

This clonotype was detected many times. The chain employs TRBV10-2 and TRBJ2-7, with 8 positions matching TRBD1. Germline values: CDR1 WSHSY, CDR2 SAAADI. The CDR3 covers 13 residues. The V segment lost 6 bases and the J segment 6 bases; nucleotides outside the gene matches: 7. This CDR3 reads CASRDRAMGEQYF. For the CDR3, the DNA is TGCGCCAGCAGGGACAGGGCGATGGGCGAGCAGTACTTC.

This clonotype was found many times. V is TRBV27 and J is TRBJ2-1; D is possibly TRBD2 (6 bases). Trimming removed 7 bases from V and 4 bases from J, with 17 bases in between. CDR1 is MNHEY, CDR2 SMNVEV, per germline (reference sequence). This CDR3 has 15 residues. The CDR3 sequence is CASNPSAGPYNEQFF. The CDR3 region has the DNA TGTGCCAGCAACCCCTCCGCGGGACCGTACAATGAGCAGTTCTTC.

This clonotype was detected many times. This chain connects TRBV10-3 to TRBJ1-4; D call uncertain. V lost 4 bases, J lost 4 bases, and 7 bases lay in between. The V gene's germline CDR1 is ENHRY and CDR2 SYGVKD. The CDR3 is made up of 13 amino acids. CDR3 amino acids: CAISGALNEKLFF. The CDR3 nucleotides read TGTGCCATCAGTGGGGCTCTTAATGAAAAACTGTTTTTT.

This clonotype was recorded many times. The chain recombines TRBV12-3 or TRBV12-4 with TRBJ1-1, with D hard to call. The CDR3 runs 13 residues. Trimming removed 5 bases at V and 5 bases at J, with 12 bases between. CDR3 nucleotides: TGTGCCAGCAGTCGGTCCTGGGCGACTGAAGCTTTCTTT. Protein product: CASSRSWATEAFF.

This clonotype turned up a few times. The V and J genes are TRBV6-6 and TRBJ1-3; 8 bases match TRBD1. The CDR3 totals 16 residues. Germline V gene lookup returns CDR1 MNHNY and CDR2 SVGAGI (reference sequence). The junction had 9 bases not matched to a gene; V was cut back by 8 bases and J by 0 bases. The CDR3 DNA reads TGTGCCAGCCGCGACAGGGGACTCTTCTCTGGAAACACCATATATTTT. This translates into CASRDRGLFSGNTIYF.

This clonotype has ten or more counts. DNA of the CDR3: TGTGCCATCAGTGGCCCTACTAGCGGGAGTAGGATTTCCTACGAGCAGTACTTC. This translates into CAISGPTSGSRISYEQYF. The rearrangement uses TRBV10-3 and TRBJ2-7; TRBD2 matches at 11 bases. Germline trimming cut 4 bases from V and 1 base from J; bases unmatched to any gene: 12. CDR3 length: 18 amino acids. Germline-derived CDR1 and CDR2 are ENHRY and SYGVKD.

This clonotype was seen repeatedly, ten times or more. The rearrangement joins TRBV6-2 or TRBV6-3 to TRBJ2-1; unclear D gene. The CDR3 loop spans 15 amino acids. CDR1 MNHEY and CDR2 SVGEGT come from the germline V gene. Trimming took 2 bases from V and 0 from J, leaving 8 bases between them. The CDR3 nucleotides read TGTGCCAGCAGTTACCCACAAGACTCCTACAATGAGCAGTTCTTC. Its translation: CASSYPQDSYNEQFF.

There are many counts of this clonotype. The chain carries TRBV11-2 and TRBJ2-7; D is unresolved. Germline CDR1 is SGHAT and CDR2 is FQNNGV. The CDR3 totals 13 residues. V dropped 0 bases and J dropped 5 bases, with 8 bases sitting between them. The CDR3 here is CASSLDQPNEQYF. DNA for the CDR3: TGTGCCAGCAGCTTAGACCAGCCCAACGAGCAGTACTTC.

On this clonotype itself: With a much larger clone just one base away, this may be a read error. The chain employs TRBV7-6 and TRBJ2-1; 8 bases match TRBD2. From germline, CDR1 is SGHVS and CDR2 FNYEAQ. The CDR3 has 14 residues. Trimming took 2 bases from V and 10 from J; bases not matched to a gene: 7. CDR3: CASSLTGGLEEQFF. CDR3 DNA sequence: TGTGCCAGCAGCTTAACGGGAGGGCTTGAAGAGCAGTTCTTC.

The chain is built from TRBV20-1 and TRBJ2-3; 9 nucleotides match TRBD2. Germline V gene sequence: CDR1 DFQATT, CDR2 SNEGSKA (reference sequence). This CDR3 has 15 residues. The V and J ends lost 1 base and 6 bases, in that order; junction bases with no gene match: 8. In DNA form, the CDR3 reads TGCAGTGCTAGAGGAGCGGGAGGCCCTGCGGATACGCAGTATTTT. It specifies CSARGAGGPADTQYF.

There are many counts of this clonotype. The J gene is TRBJ2-1, the V gene TRBV7-9; D possibly uses TRBD1 or TRBD2 (5 bases each). The germline V and J ends were trimmed by 7 bases and 9 bases, with 22 bases remaining between them. Per germline, CDR1 SEHNR and CDR2 FQNEAQ (reference sequence). The CDR3 loop spans 15 amino acids. The CDR3, as DNA: TGTGCCAGCACCAATGGGGCGTCCGGGGCCGGTGAGCAGTTCTTC. Its translation: CASTNGASGAGEQFF.

The sample holds many counts of this clonotype. The chain combines TRBV18 with TRBJ1-4, with TRBD1 matching over 9 bases. The CDR3 spans 15 residues. From germline, CDR1 is KGHSH and CDR2 LQKENI. V was clipped by 4 bases and J by 7 bases; unmatched bases: 7. DNA for the CDR3: TGTGCCAGCTCACGAGGGACAGGGTCTGGTGAAAAACTGTTTTTT. Translation gives CASSRGTGSGEKLFF.

This clonotype was counted at least ten times. This sequence joins TRBV6-5 and TRBJ2-1; the D gene could be TRBD1 or TRBD2 (6 bases each). Germline lookup yields CDR1 MNHEY and CDR2 SVGAGI. The CDR3 covers 14 residues. The V end was cut by 8 bases, the J end by 4 bases, with 15 bases between. In nucleotides, the CDR3 is TGTGCCAGCGCCCGGAGGAGGGGGTACAATGAGCAGTTCTTC. Translation gives CASARRRGYNEQFF.

In its sample, this clonotype was seen many times. The V and J genes are TRBV6-1 and TRBJ1-5; D might be TRBD1 (5 bases). The CDR3 totals 15 residues. The germline V gene has CDR1 MNHNS and CDR2 SASEGT. V lost 2 bases, J lost 2 bases, and 10 bases lay in between. In nucleotides, the CDR3 is TGTGCCAGCAGTGAATACCTACAGGGCAATCAGCCCCAGCATTTT. It translates to CASSEYLQGNQPQHF.

In its sample, this clonotype was seen many times. This chain uses TRBV7-2 with TRBJ2-1; D is ambiguous. In germline, CDR1 is SGHTA, CDR2 FQGNSA. Between the trimmed V and J ends, which lost 5 bases and 2 bases, there was a span of 7 bases. CDR3 size: 13 residues. The CDR3 DNA is TGTGCCAGCAGCCCTAATACCTACAATGAGCAGTTCTTC. Its translation: CASSPNTYNEQFF.

This clonotype has at least ten counts. The chain joins TRBV7-9 to TRBJ2-3, with 13 bases identical to TRBD2. CDR1 is SEHNR and CDR2 is FQNEAQ in the germline V gene (reference sequence). The CDR3 spans 14 residues. After removal of 7 bases from V and 4 bases from J, the junction contained 2 bases not matched to a gene. For the CDR3, the DNA is TGTGCCAGCACCACTAGCGGGGGGGCAGATACGCAGTATTTT. Protein product: CASTTSGGADTQYF. The full variable domain, with the rest looked up from reference TRBV7-9 and TRBJ2-3, is DTGVSQNPRHKITKRGQNVTFRCDPISEHNRLYWYRQTLGQGPEFLTYFQNEAQLEKSRLLSDRFSAERPKGSFSTLEIQRTEQGDSAMYLCASTTSGGADTQYFGPGTRLTVL.

This clonotype was counted ten times or more. The chain employs TRBV20-1 and TRBJ2-4; TRBD1 might be the D (6 bases). V lost 0 bases to trimming and J lost 9 bases, with 15 bases between them. This CDR3 contains 14 residues. Germline-derived CDR1 and CDR2 are DFQATT and SNEGSKA (reference sequence). CDR3 sequence reads: CSARDGKRGSIQYF. Written as DNA, the CDR3 is TGCAGTGCTAGAGACGGCAAAAGGGGGAGCATTCAGTACTTC.